This note documents a single T cell receptor beta chain sequence. Antigen specificity is unknown. This CDR3 is 12 amino acids long. CDR1 and CDR2 (germline): LNHDA, SQIVND (reference sequence). After removal of 8 bases from V and 7 bases from J, the junction contained 4 bases not matched to a gene. This sample is part of a study of T cells in localized non-small cell lung cancer. Study-wide results and caveats: A single tumor region was sequenced, leaving heterogeneity possible. Longer overall survival was associated with a higher density of T cells in the blood. Of the tissues analyzed, uninvolved adjacent lung showed maximal T cell clonality, greater than tumor.

Sequencing used immunoSEQ multiplex PCR; TCRdb keeps in-frame clones, though not all of them. The data contain about 24,000 clones, under 90% of them seen just once; the ten biggest clones take up about a fifth. The chain joins TRBV19 to TRBJ2-1; 8 nucleotides align to TRBD2. The sequence was obtained from a man aged 40 to 70 with stage I squamous cell lung carcinoma. Source: peripheral blood, taken before any cancer treatment. CDR3 DNA sequence: TGTGCCAGTCGGGCTAGCGGGAATGAGCAGTTCTTC. Translated: CASRASGNEQFF.